The TCR beta chain under discussion was sequenced for a study of T cell responses to AZD1222 COVID-19 vaccine. Sequencing used immunoSEQ multiplex PCR; TCRdb keeps in-frame clones, though not all of them. The table shows 200,000 or so clones, with around 92% occurring only once. Study findings and constraints: Unmutated variant regions are reportedly targeted by nearly half of spike-specific TCRs.

A remark on this clone: Antigen: not known.

The CDR3 sequence is 15 residues long. V lost 4 bases, J lost 0 bases, and 13 bases lay in between. The V gene's germline CDR1 is SGHNT and CDR2 YYREEE (reference sequence). The receptor was isolated from an adult in good health. Sample: peripheral blood, taken on day 0 of AZD1222 vaccination. The rearrangement joins TRBV5-4 to TRBJ1-2; D is perhaps TRBD1 (6 bases). The CDR3 DNA is TGTGCCAGCAGCGGGACGGGACAATCTAACTATGGCTACACCTTC. It specifies CASSGTGQSNYGYTF.